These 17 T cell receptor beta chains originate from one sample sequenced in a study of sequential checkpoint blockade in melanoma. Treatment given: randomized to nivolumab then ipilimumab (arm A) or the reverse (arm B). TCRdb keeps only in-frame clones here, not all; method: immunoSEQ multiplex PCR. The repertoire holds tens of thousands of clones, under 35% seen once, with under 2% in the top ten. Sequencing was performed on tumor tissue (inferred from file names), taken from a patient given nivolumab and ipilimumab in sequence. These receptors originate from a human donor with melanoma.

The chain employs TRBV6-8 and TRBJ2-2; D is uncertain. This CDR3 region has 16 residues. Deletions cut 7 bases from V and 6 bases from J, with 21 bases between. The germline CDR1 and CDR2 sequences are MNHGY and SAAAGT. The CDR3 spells CASMISLHNPAGELFF. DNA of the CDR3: TGTGCCAGCATGATTAGCCTCCACAACCCCGCCGGGGAGCTGTTTTTT.

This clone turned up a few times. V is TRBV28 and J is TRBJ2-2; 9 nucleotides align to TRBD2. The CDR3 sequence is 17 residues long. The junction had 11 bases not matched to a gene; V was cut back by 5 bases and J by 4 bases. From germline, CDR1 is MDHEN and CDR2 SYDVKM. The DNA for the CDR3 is TGTGCCAGCAGTCTCCTAAGGACTAGCGAGATCACCGGGGAGCTGTTTTTT. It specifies CASSLLRTSEITGELFF.

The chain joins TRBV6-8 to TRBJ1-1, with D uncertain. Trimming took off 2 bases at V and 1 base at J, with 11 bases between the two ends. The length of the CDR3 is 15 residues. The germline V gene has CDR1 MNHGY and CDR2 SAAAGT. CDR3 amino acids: CASSYPQAANTEAFF. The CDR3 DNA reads TGTGCCAGCAGTTACCCCCAGGCGGCGAACACTGAAGCTTTCTTT.

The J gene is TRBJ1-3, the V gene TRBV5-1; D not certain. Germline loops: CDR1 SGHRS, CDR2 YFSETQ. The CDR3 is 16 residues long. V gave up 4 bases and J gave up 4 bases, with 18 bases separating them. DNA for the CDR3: TGCGCCAGCAGCCCACCCATCCAAACCGGGGGAAACACCATATATTTT. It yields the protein CASSPPIQTGGNTIYF.

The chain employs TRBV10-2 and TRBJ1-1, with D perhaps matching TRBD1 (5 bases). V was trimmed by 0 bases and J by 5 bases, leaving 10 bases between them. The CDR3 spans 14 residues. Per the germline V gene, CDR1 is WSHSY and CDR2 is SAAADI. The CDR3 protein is CASSESGGVTEAFF. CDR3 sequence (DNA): TGCGCCAGCAGTGAGTCGGGGGGGGTAACTGAAGCTTTCTTT.

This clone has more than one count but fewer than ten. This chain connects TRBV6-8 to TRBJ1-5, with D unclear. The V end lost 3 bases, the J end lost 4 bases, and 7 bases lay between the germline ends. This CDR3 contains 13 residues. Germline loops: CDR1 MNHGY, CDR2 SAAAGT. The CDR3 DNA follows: TGTGCCAGCAGTTATACCCGTAATCAGCCCCAGCATTTT. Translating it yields CASSYTRNQPQHF.

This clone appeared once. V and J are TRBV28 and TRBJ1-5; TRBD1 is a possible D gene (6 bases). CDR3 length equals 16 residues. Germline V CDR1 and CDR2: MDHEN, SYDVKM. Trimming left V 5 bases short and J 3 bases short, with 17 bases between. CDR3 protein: CASSPWTVGLNQPQHF. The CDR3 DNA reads TGTGCCAGCAGTCCATGGACAGTTGGGCTCAATCAGCCCCAGCATTTT.

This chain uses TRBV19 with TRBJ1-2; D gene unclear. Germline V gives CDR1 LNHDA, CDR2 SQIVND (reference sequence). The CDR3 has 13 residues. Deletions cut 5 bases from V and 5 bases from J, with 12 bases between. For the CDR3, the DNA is TGTGCCAGTAGTGGTAGGCCAGCTTATGGCTACACCTTC. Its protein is CASSGRPAYGYTF.

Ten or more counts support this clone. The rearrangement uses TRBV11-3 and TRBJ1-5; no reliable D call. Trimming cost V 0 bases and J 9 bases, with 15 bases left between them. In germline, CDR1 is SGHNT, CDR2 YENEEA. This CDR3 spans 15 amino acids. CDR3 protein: CASSLESQWRGPQHF. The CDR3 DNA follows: TGTGCCAGCAGCTTAGAATCCCAGTGGCGGGGGCCCCAGCATTTT.

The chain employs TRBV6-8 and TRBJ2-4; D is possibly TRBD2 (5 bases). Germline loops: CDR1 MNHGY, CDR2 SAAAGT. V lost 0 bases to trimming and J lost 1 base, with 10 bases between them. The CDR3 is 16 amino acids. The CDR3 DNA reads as TGTGCCAGCAGTTACTCGAGGTCGGGGGCCAAAAACATTCAGTACTTC. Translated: CASSYSRSGAKNIQYF.

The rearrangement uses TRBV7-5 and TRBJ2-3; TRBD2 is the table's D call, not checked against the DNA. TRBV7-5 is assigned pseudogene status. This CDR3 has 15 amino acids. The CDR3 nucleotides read TGTGCCAGCAGCTTAGCGGGAGCTAGCACAGATACGCAGTATTTT. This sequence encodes CASSLAGASTDTQYF.

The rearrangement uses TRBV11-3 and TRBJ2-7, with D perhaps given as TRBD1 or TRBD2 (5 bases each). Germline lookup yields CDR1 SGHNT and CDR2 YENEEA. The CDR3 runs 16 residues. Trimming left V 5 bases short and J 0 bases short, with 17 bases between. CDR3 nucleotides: TGTGCCAGCAGCCAAAACTGGGACCCGATCTCCTACGAGCAGTACTTC. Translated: CASSQNWDPISYEQYF.

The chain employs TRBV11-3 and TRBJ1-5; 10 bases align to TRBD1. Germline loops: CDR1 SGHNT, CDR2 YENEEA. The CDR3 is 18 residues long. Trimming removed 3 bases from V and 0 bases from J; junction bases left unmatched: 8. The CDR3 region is CASSLAGTGDYSNQPQHF. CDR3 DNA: TGTGCCAGCAGCTTGGCCGGGACAGGGGATTATAGCAATCAGCCCCAGCATTTT.

This chain's CDR3 is CASSLGAGNTEAFF. The CDR3 nucleotides read TGTGCCAGCAGTTTAGGGGCAGGGAACACTGAAGCTTTCTTT. The genes are TRBV28 and TRBJ1-1; TRBD1 might be the D (5 bases). Germline assignment: CDR1 MDHEN and CDR2 SYDVKM. CDR3 length: 14 residues. V was pared by 2 bases and J by 1 base, with 8 bases between.

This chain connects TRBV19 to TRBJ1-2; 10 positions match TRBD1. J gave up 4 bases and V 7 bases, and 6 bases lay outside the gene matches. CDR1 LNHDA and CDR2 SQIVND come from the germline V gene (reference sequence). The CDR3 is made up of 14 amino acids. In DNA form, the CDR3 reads TGTGCCAGTATCGGACAGGGGGAAGGCTATGGCTACACCTTC. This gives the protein CASIGQGEGYGYTF.

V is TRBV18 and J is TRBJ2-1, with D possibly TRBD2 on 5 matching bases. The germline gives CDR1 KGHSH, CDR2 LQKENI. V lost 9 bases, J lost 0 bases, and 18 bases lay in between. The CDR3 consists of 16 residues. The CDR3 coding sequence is TGTGCCAGTTCCCGCGGGCTTCAAGGCTCCTACAATGAGCAGTTCTTC. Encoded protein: CASSRGLQGSYNEQFF.

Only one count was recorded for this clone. CDR3 region: CASSPQDPRGEQFF. As DNA, the CDR3 is TGTGCCAGCTCACCCCAGGACCCACGGGGTGAGCAGTTCTTC. The rearrangement links TRBV18 to TRBJ2-1; a weak D match, TRBD2 (5 bases). V was trimmed by 3 bases and J by 9 bases, leaving 15 bases between them. The CDR3 has 14 amino acids. Germline-derived CDR1 and CDR2 are KGHSH and LQKENI.